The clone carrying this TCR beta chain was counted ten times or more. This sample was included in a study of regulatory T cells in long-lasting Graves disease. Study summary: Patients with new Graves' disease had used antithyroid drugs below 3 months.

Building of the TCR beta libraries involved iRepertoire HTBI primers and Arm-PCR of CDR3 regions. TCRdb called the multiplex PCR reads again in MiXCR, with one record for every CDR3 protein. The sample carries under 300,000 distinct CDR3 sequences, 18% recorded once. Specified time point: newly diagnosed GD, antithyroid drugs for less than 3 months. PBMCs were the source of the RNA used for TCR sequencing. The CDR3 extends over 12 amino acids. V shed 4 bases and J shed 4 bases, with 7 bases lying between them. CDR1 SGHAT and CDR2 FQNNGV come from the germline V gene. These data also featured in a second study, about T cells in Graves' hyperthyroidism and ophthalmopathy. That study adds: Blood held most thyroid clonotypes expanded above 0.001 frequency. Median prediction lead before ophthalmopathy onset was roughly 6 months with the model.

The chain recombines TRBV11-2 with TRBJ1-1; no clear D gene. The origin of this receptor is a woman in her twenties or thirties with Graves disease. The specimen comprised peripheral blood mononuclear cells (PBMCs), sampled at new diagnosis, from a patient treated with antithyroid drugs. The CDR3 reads CASSWARTEAFF. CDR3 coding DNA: TGTGCCAGCAGCTGGGCGCGCACTGAAGCTTTCTTT.